This T cell receptor beta chain is drawn from a study of early T cells in non-severe SARS-CoV-2 infection. Study findings and constraints: VDJdb-based matching was biased toward anti-spike CD8 responses and missed private and CD4 specificities.

This clonotype was recorded many times. Its antigen remains unknown. Germline-derived CDR1 and CDR2 are SGHRS and YFSETQ. The CDR3 is 16 residues long. Trimming cost V 0 bases and J 0 bases, with 10 bases left between them. Researchers attached unique molecular identifiers to individual cDNA molecules. TCRdb re-derived calls from the 5' RACE reads in MiXCR, one entry per CDR3 protein. The sample has 50,000 to 55,000 distinct CDR3 sequences, about 9.3% seen once. The sample consisted of whole blood. The chain uses TRBV5-1 and TRBJ1-3; maybe TRBD1 (5 bases). The clonotype was recovered from an adult who was a healthcare worker with PCR-confirmed SARS-CoV-2 infection or an uninfected control (not recorded which). The CDR3 bases are TGCGCCAGCAGCTTGGGGGGACTGACCTCTGGAAACACCATATATTTT. Its translation is CASSLGGLTSGNTIYF.